This T cell receptor beta chain appears in the sequencing data of a study of T-cell reconstitution after alpha-beta-depleted transplantation in children. Germline V gives CDR1 SGHTA, CDR2 FQGNSA. V lost 1 base and J 5 bases, leaving 11 bases between the germline ends. The CDR3 length is 14 residues. TCRbeta library construction was performed incorporating unique molecular identifiers. TCRdb re-analysed the PCR reads in MiXCR, keeping a single row per CDR3 protein. The sample shows about 610,000 distinct CDR3 sequences, about 11% of them seen only once. The rearrangement joins TRBV7-2 to TRBJ2-5; D is undetermined. The starting material was PBMCs from the stem cell graft donor, obtained from the stem cell graft. This receptor was taken from a human donor who donated a stem cell graft to a child with acute myeloid leukemia. CDR3 loop: CASSLDPEWETQYF. DNA of the CDR3: TGTGCCAGCAGCTTAGACCCTGAATGGGAGACCCAGTACTTC.